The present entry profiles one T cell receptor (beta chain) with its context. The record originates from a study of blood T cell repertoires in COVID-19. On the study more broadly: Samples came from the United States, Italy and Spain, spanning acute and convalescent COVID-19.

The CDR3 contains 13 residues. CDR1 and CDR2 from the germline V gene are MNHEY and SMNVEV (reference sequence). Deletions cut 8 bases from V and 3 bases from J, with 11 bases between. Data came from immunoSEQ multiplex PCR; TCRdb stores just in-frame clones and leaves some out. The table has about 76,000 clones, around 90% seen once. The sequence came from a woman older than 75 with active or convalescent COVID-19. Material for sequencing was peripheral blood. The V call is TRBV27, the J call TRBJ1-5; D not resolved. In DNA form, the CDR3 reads TGTGCCAGCGCCGAGGTTTTCAATCAGCCCCAGCATTTT. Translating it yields CASAEVFNQPQHF.